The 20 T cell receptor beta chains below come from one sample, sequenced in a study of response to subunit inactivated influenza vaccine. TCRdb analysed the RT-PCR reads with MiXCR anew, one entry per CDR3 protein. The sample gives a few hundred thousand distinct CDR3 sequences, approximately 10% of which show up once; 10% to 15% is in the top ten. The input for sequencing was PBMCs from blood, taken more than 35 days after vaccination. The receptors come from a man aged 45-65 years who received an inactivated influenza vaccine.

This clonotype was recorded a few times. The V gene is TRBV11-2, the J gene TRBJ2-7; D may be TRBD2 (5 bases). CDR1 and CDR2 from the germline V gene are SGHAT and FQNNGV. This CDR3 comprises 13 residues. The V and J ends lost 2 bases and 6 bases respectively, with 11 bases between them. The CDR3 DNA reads TGTGCCAGCAGCTTACACTATGAGGGCGAGCAGTACTTC. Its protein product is CASSLHYEGEQYF. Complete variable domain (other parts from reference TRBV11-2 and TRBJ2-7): EAGVAQSPRYKIIEKRQSVAFWCNPISGHATLYWYQQILGQGPKLLIQFQNNGVVDDSQLPKDRFSAERLKGVDSTLKIQPAKLEDSAVYLCASSLHYEGEQYFGPGTRLTVT.

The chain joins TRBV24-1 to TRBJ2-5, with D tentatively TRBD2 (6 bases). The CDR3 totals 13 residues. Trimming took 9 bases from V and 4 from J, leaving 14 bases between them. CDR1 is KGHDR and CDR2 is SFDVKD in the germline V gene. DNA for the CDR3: TGTGCCACCGGCCCGAGGGAGGCAGAGACCCAGTACTTC. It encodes CATGPREAETQYF.

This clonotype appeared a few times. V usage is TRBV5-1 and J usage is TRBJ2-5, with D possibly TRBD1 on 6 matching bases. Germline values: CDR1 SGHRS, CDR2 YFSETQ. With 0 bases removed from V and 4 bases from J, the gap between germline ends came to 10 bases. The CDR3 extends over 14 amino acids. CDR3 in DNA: TGCGCCAGCAGCTTGGGGGACACCCGAGAGACCCAGTACTTC. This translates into CASSLGDTRETQYF.

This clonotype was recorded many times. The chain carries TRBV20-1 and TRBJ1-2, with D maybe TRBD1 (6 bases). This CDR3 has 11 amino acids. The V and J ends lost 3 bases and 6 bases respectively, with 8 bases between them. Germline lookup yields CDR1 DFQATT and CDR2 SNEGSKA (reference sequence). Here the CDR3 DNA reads TGCAGTGCTAGGTCAGGGGATGGCTACACCTTC. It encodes CSARSGDGYTF.

The CDR3 DNA reads as TGTGCCAGCACCGGGTTCGGGACTAGCGACTACGAGCAGTACTTC. This translates into CASTGFGTSDYEQYF. V and J are TRBV6-2 or TRBV6-3 and TRBJ2-7; 10 bases line up with TRBD2. With 7 bases clipped from V and 3 bases from J, the junction kept 9 bases outside the gene matches. The CDR3 spans 15 residues. CDR1 and CDR2 from the germline V gene are MNHEY and SVGEGT.

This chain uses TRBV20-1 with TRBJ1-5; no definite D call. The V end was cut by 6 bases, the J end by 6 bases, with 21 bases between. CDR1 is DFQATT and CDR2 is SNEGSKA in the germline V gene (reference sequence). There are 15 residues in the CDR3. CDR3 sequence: CSASGPGTKGQPQHF. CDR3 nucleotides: TGCAGTGCGTCGGGTCCGGGAACCAAGGGTCAGCCCCAGCATTTT.

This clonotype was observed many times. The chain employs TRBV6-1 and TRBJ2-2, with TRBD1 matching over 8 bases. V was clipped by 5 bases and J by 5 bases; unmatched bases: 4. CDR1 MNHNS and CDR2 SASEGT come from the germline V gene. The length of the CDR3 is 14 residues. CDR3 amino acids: CASSPRTGTGELFF. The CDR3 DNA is TGTGCCAGCAGTCCCCGGACAGGGACCGGGGAGCTGTTTTTT.

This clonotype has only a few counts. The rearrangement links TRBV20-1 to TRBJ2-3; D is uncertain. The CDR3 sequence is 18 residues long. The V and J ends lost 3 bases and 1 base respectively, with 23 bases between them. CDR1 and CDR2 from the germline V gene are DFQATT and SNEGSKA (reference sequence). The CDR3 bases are TGCAGTGCTAGTCCCCGTGGCAGTTTTCGTCACGGCACAGATACGCAGTATTTT. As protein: CSASPRGSFRHGTDTQYF.

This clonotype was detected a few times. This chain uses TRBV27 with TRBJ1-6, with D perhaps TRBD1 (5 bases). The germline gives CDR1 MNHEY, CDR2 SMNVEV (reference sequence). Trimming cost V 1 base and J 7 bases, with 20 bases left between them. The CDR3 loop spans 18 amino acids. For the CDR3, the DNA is TGTGCCAGCAGTTTATTACCCCTTCGCGGGGCGGGGAATTCACCCCTCCACTTT. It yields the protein CASSLLPLRGAGNSPLHF.

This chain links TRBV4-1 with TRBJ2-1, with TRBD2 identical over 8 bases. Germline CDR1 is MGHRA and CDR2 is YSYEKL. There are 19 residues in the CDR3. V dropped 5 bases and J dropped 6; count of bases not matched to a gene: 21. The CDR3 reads CASSAEGLERGRPGNEQFF. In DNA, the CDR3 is TGCGCCAGCAGCGCTGAGGGTCTCGAGCGGGGGAGACCTGGCAATGAGCAGTTCTTC.

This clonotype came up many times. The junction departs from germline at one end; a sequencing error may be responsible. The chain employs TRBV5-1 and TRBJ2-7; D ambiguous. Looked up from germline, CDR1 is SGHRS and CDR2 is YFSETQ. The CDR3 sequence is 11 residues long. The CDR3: CASSSGYEQYF. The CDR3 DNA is TGTGCCAGCAGCTCAGGCTACGAGCAGTACTTC.

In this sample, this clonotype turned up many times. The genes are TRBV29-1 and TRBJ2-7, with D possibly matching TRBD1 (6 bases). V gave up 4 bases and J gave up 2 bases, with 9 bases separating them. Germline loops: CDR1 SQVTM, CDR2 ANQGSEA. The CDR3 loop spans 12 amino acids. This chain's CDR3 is CSVVDSTYEQYF. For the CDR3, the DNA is TGCAGCGTTGTGGACAGCACCTACGAGCAGTACTTC.

The CDR3 is CASSPAQGINSPLHF. For the CDR3, the DNA is TGCGCCAGCAGCCCAGCACAAGGGATCAATTCACCCCTCCACTTT. The gene calls are TRBV4-1 and TRBJ1-6; D not resolved. Looked up from germline, CDR1 is MGHRA and CDR2 is YSYEKL. This CDR3 has 15 amino acids. The V gene lost 4 bases and the J gene lost 7 bases, with 14 bases spanning the gap.

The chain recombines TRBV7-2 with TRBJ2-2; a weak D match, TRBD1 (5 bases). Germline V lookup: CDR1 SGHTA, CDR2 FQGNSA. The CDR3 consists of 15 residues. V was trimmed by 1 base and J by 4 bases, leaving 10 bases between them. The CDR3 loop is CASSLGTSSTGELFF. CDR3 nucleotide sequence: TGTGCCAGCAGCTTAGGGACATCCTCCACCGGGGAGCTGTTTTTT.

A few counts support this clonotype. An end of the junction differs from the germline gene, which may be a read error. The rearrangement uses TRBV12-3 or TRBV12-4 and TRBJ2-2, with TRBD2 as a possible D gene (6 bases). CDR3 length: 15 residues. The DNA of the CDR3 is TGTGCCAGCAGGTTAGCGGTTACGAACACCGGGGAGCTGTTTTTT. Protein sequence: CASRLAVTNTGELFF.

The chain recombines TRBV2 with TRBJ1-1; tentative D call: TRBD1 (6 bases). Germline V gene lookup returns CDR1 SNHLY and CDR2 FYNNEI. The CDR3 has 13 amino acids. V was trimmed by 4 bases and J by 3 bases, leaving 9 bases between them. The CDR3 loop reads CASSVRGYTEAFF. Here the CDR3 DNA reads TGTGCCAGCAGTGTCAGGGGTTACACTGAAGCTTTCTTT.

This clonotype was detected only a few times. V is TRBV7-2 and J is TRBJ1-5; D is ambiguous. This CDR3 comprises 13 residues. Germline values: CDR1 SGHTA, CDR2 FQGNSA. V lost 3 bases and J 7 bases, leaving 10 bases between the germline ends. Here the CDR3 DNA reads TGTGCCAGCAGCTTCAGGCCGGGGCAGCCCCAGCATTTT. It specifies CASSFRPGQPQHF.

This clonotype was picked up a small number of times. CDR3 nucleotides: TGTGCCAGCAGTTTCCTGACAGCCCAAGAGACCCAGTACTTC. It codes for CASSFLTAQETQYF. The rearrangement uses TRBV12-3 or TRBV12-4 and TRBJ2-5; tentatively, D is TRBD1 (5 bases). V dropped 3 bases and J dropped 1 base, with 9 bases sitting between them. The CDR3 sequence is 14 residues long.

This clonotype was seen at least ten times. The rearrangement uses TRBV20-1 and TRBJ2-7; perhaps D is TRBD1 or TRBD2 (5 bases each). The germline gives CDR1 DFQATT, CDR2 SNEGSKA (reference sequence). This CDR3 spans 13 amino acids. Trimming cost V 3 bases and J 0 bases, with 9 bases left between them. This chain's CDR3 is CSASGTSSYEQYF. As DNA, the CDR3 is TGCAGTGCTAGCGGGACGAGCTCCTACGAGCAGTACTTC.

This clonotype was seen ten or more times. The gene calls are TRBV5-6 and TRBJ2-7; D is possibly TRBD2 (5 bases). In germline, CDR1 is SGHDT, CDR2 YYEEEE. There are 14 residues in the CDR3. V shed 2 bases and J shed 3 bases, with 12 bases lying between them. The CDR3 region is CASSFDTGNYEQYF. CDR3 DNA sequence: TGTGCCAGCAGCTTCGATACGGGAAACTACGAGCAGTACTTC.